The 12 T cell receptor beta chains given below trace back to one sample, sequenced in a study of T cells after posttransplantation cyclophosphamide. Using immunoSEQ multiplex PCR, the repertoire was profiled, and TCRdb retains in-frame clones only, with some absent. This sample has 40,000 to 60,000 clones and no singletons, with about 2.2% in the ten largest. The sequenced material came from PBMCs. Receptors were obtained from a man aged 35-49 years in good health, CMV-negative, and a related stem cell transplant donor.

This clone was seen many times. The chain links TRBV6-5 to TRBJ2-7, with D perhaps matching TRBD2 (5 bases). The CDR3 is 13 residues long. V was pared by 8 bases and J by 3 bases, with 14 bases between. Germline V gives CDR1 MNHEY, CDR2 SVGAGI. In DNA, the CDR3 is TGTGCCAGCTCAAGAGCTGGGAGCTACGAGCAGTACTTC. It translates to CASSRAGSYEQYF.

This clone was found many times. The genes are TRBV5-4 and TRBJ1-2, with D tentatively TRBD1 (6 bases). CDR1 is SGHNT, CDR2 YYREEE, per germline (reference sequence). This CDR3 contains 14 residues. The V and J ends lost 4 bases and 0 bases respectively, with 10 bases between them. Written as DNA, the CDR3 is TGTGCCAGCAGCCGGACAGACGCTAACTATGGCTACACCTTC. Protein sequence: CASSRTDANYGYTF.

The sample holds many counts of this clone. V and J are TRBV13 and TRBJ2-7; 7 bases line up with TRBD1. Germline V gene sequence: CDR1 PRHDT, CDR2 FYEKMQ (reference sequence). The CDR3 has 15 amino acids. Trimming took 4 bases from V and 1 from J; bases not matched to a gene: 7. The DNA for the CDR3 is TGTGCCAGCAGCTCCCGGGACAGCGATTCCTACGAGCAGTACTTC. Translation: CASSSRDSDSYEQYF.

This clone was recorded at least ten times. Other DNA sequences in the sample encode the same CDR3. The V gene is TRBV6-5, the J gene TRBJ2-7; 9 nucleotides match TRBD1. V dropped 2 bases and J dropped 6; count of bases not matched to a gene: 8. This CDR3 comprises 15 residues. The germline gives CDR1 MNHEY, CDR2 SVGAGI. The CDR3 is CASSYKGQGGGEQYF. DNA of the CDR3: TGTGCCAGCAGTTACAAGGGACAGGGTGGTGGCGAGCAGTACTTC.

There are many counts of this clone. The rearrangement joins TRBV5-1 to TRBJ2-7; the D gene is possibly TRBD2 (6 bases). Germline lookup yields CDR1 SGHRS and CDR2 YFSETQ. The CDR3 is 14 amino acids. V was shortened by 2 bases and J by 3 bases, with 12 bases between the two germline ends. The CDR3 region has the DNA TGCGCCAGCAGCTTCGAGACGGGACTCTACGAGCAGTACTTC. Translation gives CASSFETGLYEQYF.

This clone was seen a few times. The chain recombines TRBV28 with TRBJ2-5; D not resolved. The CDR3 loop spans 17 amino acids. Germline V gene sequence: CDR1 MDHEN, CDR2 SYDVKM. Trimming took 2 bases from V and 4 from J, leaving 20 bases between them. The CDR3 coding sequence is TGTGCCAGCAGTTTAGACTTCTCTAGAGGCAAAAGAGAGACCCAGTACTTC. This encodes CASSLDFSRGKRETQYF.

Many counts were recorded for this clone. The chain is built from TRBV28 and TRBJ1-1; D not certain. The V gene's germline CDR1 is MDHEN and CDR2 SYDVKM. V was trimmed by 5 bases and J by 5 bases, leaving 12 bases between them. CDR3 length equals 13 residues. The CDR3 bases are TGTGCCAGCAGTCCCCTAATATCGACTGAAGCTTTCTTT. Amino acids: CASSPLISTEAFF.

This clone has a count of ten or more. The chain combines TRBV11-2 with TRBJ2-4, with 7 bases lining up with TRBD2. CDR3 size: 19 residues. Germline CDR1 is SGHAT and CDR2 is FQNNGV. The V gene end was trimmed by 1 base and the J gene end by 6 bases; junction bases not matched to a gene: 18. Here the CDR3 reads CASSLGTIYLGGERNIQYF. CDR3 DNA: TGTGCCAGCAGCTTAGGAACGATTTATCTGGGAGGGGAGAGAAACATTCAGTACTTC.

At least ten counts were recorded for this clone. The J gene is TRBJ2-7, the V gene TRBV7-2; TRBD2 matches 8 bases. The germline gives CDR1 SGHTA, CDR2 FQGNSA. The CDR3 has 16 residues. J lost 1 base, V lost 3 bases, and 8 bases had no gene match. Written as DNA, the CDR3 is TGTGCCAGCAGCTTCCCAACTAGCGGTCAGTCCTACGAGCAGTACTTC. Its translation is CASSFPTSGQSYEQYF.

This clone appeared many times. The CDR3 region is CSVMTGGDYGYTF. The DNA for the CDR3 is TGCAGCGTCATGACAGGCGGCGACTATGGCTACACCTTC. The gene calls are TRBV29-1 and TRBJ1-2; TRBD1 is a possible D gene (6 bases). Trimming shortened V by 6 bases and J by 3 bases, and 14 bases separated the two germline ends. Germline loops: CDR1 SQVTM, CDR2 ANQGSEA. The CDR3 extends over 13 amino acids.

At least ten counts were recorded for this clone. The genes are TRBV7-7 and TRBJ2-5, with TRBD1 identical over 7 bases. CDR1 is SSHAT, CDR2 FNYEAQ, per germline (reference sequence). V shed 5 bases, J shed 2 bases, and the junction held 5 bases outside the gene matches. CDR3 length equals 14 residues. As DNA, the CDR3 is TGTGCCAGCAGCCCTGGGACAGTACAAGAGACCCAGTACTTC. Amino acid sequence: CASSPGTVQETQYF.

This clone appeared many times. The chain couples TRBV29-1 to TRBJ2-1; TRBD2 agrees at 10 bases. The CDR3 totals 13 residues. J was trimmed by 6 bases and V by 3 bases; bases with no gene match: 2. The V gene's germline CDR1 is SQVTM and CDR2 ANQGSEA. The CDR3 sequence: CSVDWTSGNEQFF. In nucleotides, the CDR3 is TGCAGCGTTGACTGGACTAGCGGCAATGAGCAGTTCTTC.